This TCR beta chain was identified in a study of HIV-infected patients and healthy controls. This clonotype has a count of ten or more. Per germline, CDR1 MNHNS and CDR2 SASEGT. The trim removed 6 bases at V and 3 bases at J, leaving 14 bases unmatched. CDR3 length: 16 amino acids. TCRdb re-analysed the 5' RACE reads in MiXCR, keeping a single row per CDR3 protein. The table includes about 18,000 distinct CDR3 sequences, around a fifth detected once. Sequencing input: CD8+ T cells from blood. The sequence derives from a human donor in good health. V is TRBV6-1 and J is TRBJ2-7, with 7 bases aligning to TRBD2. CDR3 DNA sequence: TGTGCCAGCAGCGACTTGGGGGGGTCAGCAAACTACGAGCAGTACTTC. Protein sequence: CASSDLGGSANYEQYF.